This T cell receptor beta chain is drawn from a study of blood T cell repertoires in COVID-19. Only in-frame clones appear in the TCRdb table, and some are missing; sequencing was by immunoSEQ multiplex PCR. This sample has approximately 230,000 clones, with around 90% found just once. Per the germline V gene, CDR1 is SGHVS and CDR2 is FNYEAQ. Losses at the gene ends were 5 bases for V and 0 bases for J; bases not matched to a gene: 5. The CDR3 length is 17 residues. The sample holds a few counts of this clone. Input material: PBMCs or T cells enriched from blood (not recorded which). This chain uses TRBV7-6 with TRBJ2-3, with 13 bases identical to TRBD2. This receptor was taken from a woman aged 45-59 years with acute COVID-19. CDR3 sequence (DNA): TGTGCCAGCAGCCTTAGACTAGCGGGAGGAAGCACAGATACGCAGTATTTT. It yields the protein CASSLRLAGGSTDTQYF.